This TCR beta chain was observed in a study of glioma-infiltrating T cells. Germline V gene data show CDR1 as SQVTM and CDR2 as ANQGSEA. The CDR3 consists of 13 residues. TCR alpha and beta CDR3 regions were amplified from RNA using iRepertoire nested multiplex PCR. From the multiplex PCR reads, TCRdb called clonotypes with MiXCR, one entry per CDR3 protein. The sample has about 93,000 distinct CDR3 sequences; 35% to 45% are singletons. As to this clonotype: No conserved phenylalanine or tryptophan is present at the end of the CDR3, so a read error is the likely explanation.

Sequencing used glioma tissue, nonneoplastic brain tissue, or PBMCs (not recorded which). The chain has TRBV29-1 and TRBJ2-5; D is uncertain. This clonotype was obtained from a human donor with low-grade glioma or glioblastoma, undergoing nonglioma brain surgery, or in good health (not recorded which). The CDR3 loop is CRVGRETLETQYY. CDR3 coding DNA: TGCAGGGTCGGACGAGAAACTTTGGAGACCCAGTACTAC.